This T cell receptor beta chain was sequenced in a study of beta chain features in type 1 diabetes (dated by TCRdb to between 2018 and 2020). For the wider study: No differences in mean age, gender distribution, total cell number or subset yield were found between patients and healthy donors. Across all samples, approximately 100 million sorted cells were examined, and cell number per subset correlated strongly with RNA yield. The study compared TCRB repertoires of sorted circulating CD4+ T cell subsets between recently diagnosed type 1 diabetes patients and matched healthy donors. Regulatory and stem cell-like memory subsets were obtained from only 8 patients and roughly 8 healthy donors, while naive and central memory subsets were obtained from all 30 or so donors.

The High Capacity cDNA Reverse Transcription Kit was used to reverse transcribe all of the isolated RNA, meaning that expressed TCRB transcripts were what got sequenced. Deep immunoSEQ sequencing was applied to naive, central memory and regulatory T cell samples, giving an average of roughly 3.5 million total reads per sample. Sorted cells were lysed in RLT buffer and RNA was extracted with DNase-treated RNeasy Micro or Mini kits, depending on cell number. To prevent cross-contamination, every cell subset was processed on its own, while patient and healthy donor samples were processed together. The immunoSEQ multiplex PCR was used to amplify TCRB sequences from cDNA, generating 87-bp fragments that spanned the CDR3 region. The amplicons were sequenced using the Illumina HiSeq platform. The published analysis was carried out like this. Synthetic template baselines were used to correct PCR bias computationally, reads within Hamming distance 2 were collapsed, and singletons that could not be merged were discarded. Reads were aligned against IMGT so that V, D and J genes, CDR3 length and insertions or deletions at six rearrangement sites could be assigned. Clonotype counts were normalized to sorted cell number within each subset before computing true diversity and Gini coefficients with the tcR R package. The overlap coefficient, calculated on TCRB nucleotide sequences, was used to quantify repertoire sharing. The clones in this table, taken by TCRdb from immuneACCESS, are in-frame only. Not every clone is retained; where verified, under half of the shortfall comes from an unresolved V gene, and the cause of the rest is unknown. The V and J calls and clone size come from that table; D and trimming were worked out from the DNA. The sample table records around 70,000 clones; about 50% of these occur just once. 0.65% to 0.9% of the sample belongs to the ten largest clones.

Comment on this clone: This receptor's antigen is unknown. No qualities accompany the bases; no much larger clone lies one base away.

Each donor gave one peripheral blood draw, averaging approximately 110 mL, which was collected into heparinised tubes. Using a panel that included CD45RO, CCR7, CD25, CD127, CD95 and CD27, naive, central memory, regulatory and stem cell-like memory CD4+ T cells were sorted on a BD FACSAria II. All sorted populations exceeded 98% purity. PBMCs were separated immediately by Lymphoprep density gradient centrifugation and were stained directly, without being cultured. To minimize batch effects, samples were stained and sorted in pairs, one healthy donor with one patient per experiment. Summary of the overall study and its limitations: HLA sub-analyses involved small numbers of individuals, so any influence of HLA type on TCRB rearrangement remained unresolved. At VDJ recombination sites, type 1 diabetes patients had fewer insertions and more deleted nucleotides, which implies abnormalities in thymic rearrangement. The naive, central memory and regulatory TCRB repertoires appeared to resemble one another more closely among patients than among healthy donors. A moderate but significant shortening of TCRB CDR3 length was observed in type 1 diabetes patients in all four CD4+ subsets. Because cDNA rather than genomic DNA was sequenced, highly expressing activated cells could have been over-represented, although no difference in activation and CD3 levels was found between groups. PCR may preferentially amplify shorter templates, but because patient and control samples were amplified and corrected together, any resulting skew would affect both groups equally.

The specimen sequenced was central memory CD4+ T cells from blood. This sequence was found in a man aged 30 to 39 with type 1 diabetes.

The CDR3 sequence is CAISESRIGQPQHF. The nucleotides are TGTGCCATCAGTGAGTCTAGGATCGGGCAGCCCCAGCATTTT. The chain joins TRBV10-3 to TRBJ1-5, with the D gene not confidently named. Reading from cysteine to phenylalanine, the CDR3 counts 14 amino acids. Only the CDR3 portion is preserved as DNA: 42 bases, with reading frame beginning at the first base. Looking up the germline V gene yields CDR1 ENHRY and CDR2 SYGVKD. V loses 0 bases, J loses 7 bases, and the germline ends lie 10 bases apart.